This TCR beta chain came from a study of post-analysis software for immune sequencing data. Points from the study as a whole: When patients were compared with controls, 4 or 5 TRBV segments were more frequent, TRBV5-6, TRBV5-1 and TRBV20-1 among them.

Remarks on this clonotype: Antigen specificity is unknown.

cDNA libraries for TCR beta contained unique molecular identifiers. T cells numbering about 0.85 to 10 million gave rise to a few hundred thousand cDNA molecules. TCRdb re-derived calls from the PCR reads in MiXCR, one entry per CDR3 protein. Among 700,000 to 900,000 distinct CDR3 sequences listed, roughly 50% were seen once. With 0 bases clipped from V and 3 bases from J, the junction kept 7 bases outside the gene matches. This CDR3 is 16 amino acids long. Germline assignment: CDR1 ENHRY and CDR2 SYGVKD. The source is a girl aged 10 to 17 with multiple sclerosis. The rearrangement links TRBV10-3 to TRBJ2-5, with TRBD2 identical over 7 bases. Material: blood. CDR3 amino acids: CAISESGGPAEETQYF. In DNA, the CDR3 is TGTGCCATCAGTGAGTCGGGAGGGCCAGCGGAAGAGACCCAGTACTTC.